This T cell receptor (beta chain) originates from a study of blood T cell repertoires in COVID-19. Study context: Acute and convalescent COVID-19 specimens originated in the United States, Italy and Spain.

The germline V and J ends were trimmed by 1 base and 2 bases, with 11 bases remaining between them. The germline gives CDR1 SGHAT, CDR2 FQNNGV. CDR3 length: 15 residues. This clone occurred a few times. As processed by the authors: Estimation of nucleated cell counts was performed using reference gene primer amplification. Sequenced by immunoSEQ multiplex PCR; TCRdb stores in-frame clones only, minus some. V and J calls and clone size are those listed in that table; D and trimming were worked out from the DNA. Of 74,000 or so clones in the sample, roughly nine tenths were seen once. This receptor was taken from a man between 45 and 60 years old with active COVID-19. The sequencing input was peripheral blood. V is TRBV11-2 and J is TRBJ1-2; D perhaps matches TRBD1 (5 bases). The CDR3 here is CASSLVQGWNYGYTF. In DNA, the CDR3 is TGTGCCAGCAGCTTAGTTCAGGGTTGGAACTATGGCTACACCTTC.